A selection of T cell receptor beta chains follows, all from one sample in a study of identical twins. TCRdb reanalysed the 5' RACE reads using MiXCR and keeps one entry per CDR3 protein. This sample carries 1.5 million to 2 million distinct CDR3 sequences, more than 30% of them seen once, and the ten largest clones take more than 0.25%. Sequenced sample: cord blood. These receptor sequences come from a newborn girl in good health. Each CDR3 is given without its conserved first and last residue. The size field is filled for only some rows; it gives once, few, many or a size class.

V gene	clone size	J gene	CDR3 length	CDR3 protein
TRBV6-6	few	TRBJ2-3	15	ASSYRRRGGSTDTQY
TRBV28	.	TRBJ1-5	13	ASSVARGWYQPQH
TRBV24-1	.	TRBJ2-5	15	ATSDPGTSGSAETQY
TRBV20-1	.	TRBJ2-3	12	SACKREGADTQY
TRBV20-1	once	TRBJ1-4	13	SAISSSVPNGKLF
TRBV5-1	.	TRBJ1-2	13	ASSLGTGTGNGYT
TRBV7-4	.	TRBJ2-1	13	ASSFSGATPHEQF
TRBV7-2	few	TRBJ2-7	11	ASSHGQIYEQY
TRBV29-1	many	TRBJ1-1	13	SVAYPGTGGTEAF
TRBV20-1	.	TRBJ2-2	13	SARIRTPNTGELF
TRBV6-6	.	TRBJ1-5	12	ASHRDLSNQPQH
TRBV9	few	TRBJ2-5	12	ASTPGTEQETQY
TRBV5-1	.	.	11	ASGPRYQETQF
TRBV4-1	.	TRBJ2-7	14	ASSPMVGGISYEQY
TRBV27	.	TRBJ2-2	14	ASRQTRPTNTGELF